The present TCR beta chain was sequenced within a study of neurological immune-mediated disorders. The CDR3 has 12 residues. Germline V gene sequence: CDR1 MDHEN, CDR2 SYDVKM. The germline V and J ends were trimmed by 1 base and 7 bases, with 5 bases remaining between them. This clonotype was recorded at least ten times. What it recognizes is unknown. Points from the study as a whole: Private repertoires in all groups were suggested by the finding that expanded clones across subjects shared no CDR3 amino acid sequences.

Time point given: longitudinal time-point 3. 2 million PBMCs stored at -80 C were the source of the unsorted libraries. One entry per CDR3 protein results from TCRdb running MiXCR on the 5' RACE reads. This sample has approximately 45,000 distinct CDR3 sequences, with roughly 14% found just once. This clonotype originated in a young man in good health. The chain is built from TRBV28 and TRBJ2-1, with D unclear. Input material: PBMCs. CDR3 DNA sequence: TGTGCCAGCAGTTTATACATGAATGAGCAGTTCTTC. Protein: CASSLYMNEQFF. The full variable domain, its missing parts supplied by reference TRBV28 and TRBJ2-1, is DVKVTQSSRYLVKRTGEKVFLECVQDMDHENMFWYRQDPGLGLRLIYFSYDVKMKEKGDIPEGYSVSREKKERFSLILESASTNQTSMYLCASSLYMNEQFFGPGTRLTVL.